This T cell receptor (beta chain) was sequenced during a study of T cell clonotyping in hematopoietic cell transplantation. Findings and limits, study-wide: At the given depth, recipient repertoires were over 95% de novo clonotypes. After transplant, recipient diversity fell while pathologically expanded clonotypes grew through day 180.

Germline assignment: CDR1 MDHEN and CDR2 SYDVKM. The V and J ends lost 3 bases and 1 base respectively, with 10 bases between them. The CDR3 consists of 15 residues. Blood collection times were about day -28 and days 30, 100, 180 posttransplant. Clones were read by immunoSEQ multiplex PCR, and TCRdb kept only the in-frame ones, dropping some. Of more than 15,000 clones in the sample, over 50% were seen once. Concerning this clone: Its antigen is currently unknown.

V and J are TRBV28 and TRBJ1-5; D is unresolved. The input for sequencing was PBMCs, taken 30 days after allogeneic stem cell transplant. The sequence was collected from a male patient aged 45-59 years who had an allogeneic stem cell transplant from an unrelated donor, so T cells may come from the graft donor. Some clones in this sample may be carry-over from other donors' samples. Written as DNA, the CDR3 is TGTGCCAGCAGTTTCTCTCGACGGAGCAATCAGCCCCAGCATTTT. This sequence encodes CASSFSRRSNQPQHF.